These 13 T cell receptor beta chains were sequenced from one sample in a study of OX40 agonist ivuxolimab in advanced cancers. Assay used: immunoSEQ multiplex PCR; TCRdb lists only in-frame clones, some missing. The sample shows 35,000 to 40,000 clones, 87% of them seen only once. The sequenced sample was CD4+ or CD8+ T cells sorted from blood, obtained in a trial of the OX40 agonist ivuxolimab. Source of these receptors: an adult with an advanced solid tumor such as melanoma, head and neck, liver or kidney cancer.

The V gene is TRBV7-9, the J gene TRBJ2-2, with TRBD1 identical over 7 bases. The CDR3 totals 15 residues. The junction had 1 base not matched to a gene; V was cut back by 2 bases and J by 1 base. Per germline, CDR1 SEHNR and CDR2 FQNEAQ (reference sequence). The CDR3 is CASSLRTGNTGELFF. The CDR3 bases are TGTGCCAGCAGCTTACGGACAGGGAACACCGGGGAGCTGTTTTTT.

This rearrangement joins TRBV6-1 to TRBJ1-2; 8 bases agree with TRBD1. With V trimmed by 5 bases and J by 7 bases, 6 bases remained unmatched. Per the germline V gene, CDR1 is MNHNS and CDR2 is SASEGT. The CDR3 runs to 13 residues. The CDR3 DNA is TGTGCCAGCAGTAGTCAGGGGGCGGGTGGCTACACCTTC. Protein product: CASSSQGAGGYTF.

The DNA of the CDR3 is TGCGCCAGCAGCTTGTTCGGACAGGGCACAGGGGGCTACACCTTC. Translation gives CASSLFGQGTGGYTF. The chain combines TRBV5-1 with TRBJ1-2, with TRBD1 identical over 8 bases. V was pared by 1 base and J by 8 bases, with 10 bases of the junction left unmatched. This CDR3 spans 15 amino acids. Germline CDR1 SGHRS, CDR2 YFSETQ. The entire variable domain, with the rest obtained from reference TRBV5-1 and TRBJ1-2, is as follows: KAGVTQTPRYLIKTRGQQVTLSCSPISGHRSVSWYQQTPGQGLQFLFEYFSETQRNKGNFPGRFSGRQFSNSRSEMNVSTLELGDSALYLCASSLFGQGTGGYTFGSGTRLTVV.

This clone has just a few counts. The CDR3 loop is CASSLGPYNEQFF. DNA of the CDR3: TGTGCCAGCAGCTTGGGGCCCTACAATGAGCAGTTCTTC. The chain links TRBV7-9 to TRBJ2-1; maybe TRBD1 (5 bases). V lost 3 bases and J 2 bases, leaving 5 bases between the germline ends. The CDR3 runs 13 residues. CDR1 is SEHNR and CDR2 is FQNEAQ in the germline V gene (reference sequence).

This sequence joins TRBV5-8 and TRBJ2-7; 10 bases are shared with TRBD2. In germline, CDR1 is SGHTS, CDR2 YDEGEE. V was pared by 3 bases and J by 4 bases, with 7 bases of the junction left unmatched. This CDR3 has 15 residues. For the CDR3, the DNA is TGTGCCAGCAGCTCCCTAGCGGGAGAGAGGTACGAGCAGTACTTC. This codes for CASSSLAGERYEQYF.

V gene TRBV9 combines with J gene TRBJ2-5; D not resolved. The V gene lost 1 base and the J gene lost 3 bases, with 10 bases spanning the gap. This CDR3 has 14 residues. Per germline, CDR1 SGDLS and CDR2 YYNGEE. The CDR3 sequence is CASSVLGGKETQYF. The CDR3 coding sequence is TGTGCCAGCAGCGTACTGGGCGGTAAAGAGACCCAGTACTTC. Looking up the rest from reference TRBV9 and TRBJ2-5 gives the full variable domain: DSGVTQTPKHLITATGQRVTLRCSPRSGDLSVYWYQQSLDQGLQFLIQYYNGEERAKGNILERFSAQQFPDLHSELNLSSLELGDSALYFCASSVLGGKETQYFGPGTRLLVL.

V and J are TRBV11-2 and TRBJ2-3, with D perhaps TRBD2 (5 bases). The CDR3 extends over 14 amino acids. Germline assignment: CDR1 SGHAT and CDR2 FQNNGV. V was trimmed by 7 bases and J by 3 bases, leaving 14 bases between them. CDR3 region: CASTAELGTDTQYF. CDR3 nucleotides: TGTGCCAGCACCGCGGAACTAGGAACAGATACGCAGTATTTT.

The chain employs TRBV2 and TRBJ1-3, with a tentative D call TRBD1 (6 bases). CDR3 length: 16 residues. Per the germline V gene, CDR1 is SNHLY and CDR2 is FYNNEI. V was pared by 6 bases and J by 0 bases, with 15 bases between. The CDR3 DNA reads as TGTGCCAGCAGCCAAGGGGGACAAAACTCTGGAAACACCATATATTTT. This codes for CASSQGGQNSGNTIYF.

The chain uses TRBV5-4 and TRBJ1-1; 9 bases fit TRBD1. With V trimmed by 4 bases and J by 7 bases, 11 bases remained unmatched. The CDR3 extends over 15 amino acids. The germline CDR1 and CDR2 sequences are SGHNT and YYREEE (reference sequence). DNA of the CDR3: TGTGCCAGCAGCGGCGGACAGGGGCCCTTTGGTGAAGCTTTCTTT. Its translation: CASSGGQGPFGEAFF.

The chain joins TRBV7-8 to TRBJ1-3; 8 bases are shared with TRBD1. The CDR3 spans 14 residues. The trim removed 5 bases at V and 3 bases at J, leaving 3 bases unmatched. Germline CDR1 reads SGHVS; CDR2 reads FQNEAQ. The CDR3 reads CASSTQGDGNTIYF. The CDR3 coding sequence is TGTGCCAGCAGCACACAGGGGGATGGAAACACCATATATTTT. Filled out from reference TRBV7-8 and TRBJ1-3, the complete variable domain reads GAGVSQSPRYKVAKRGQDVALRCDPISGHVSLFWYQQALGQGPEFLTYFQNEAQLDKSGLPSDRFFAERPEGSVSTLKIQRTQQEDSAVYLCASSTQGDGNTIYFGEGSWLTVV.

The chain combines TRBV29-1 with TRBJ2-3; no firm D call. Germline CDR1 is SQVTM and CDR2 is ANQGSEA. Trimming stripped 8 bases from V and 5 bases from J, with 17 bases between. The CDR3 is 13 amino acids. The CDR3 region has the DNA TGCAGCCATACTGGGTACCGGAAAGATACGCAGTATTTT. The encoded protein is CSHTGYRKDTQYF.

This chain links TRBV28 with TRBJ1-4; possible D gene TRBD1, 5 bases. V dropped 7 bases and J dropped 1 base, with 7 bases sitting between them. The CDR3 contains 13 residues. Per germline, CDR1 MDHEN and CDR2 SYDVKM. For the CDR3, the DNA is TGTGCCAGCACGACAGTAACTAATGAAAAACTGTTTTTT. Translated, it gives CASTTVTNEKLFF.

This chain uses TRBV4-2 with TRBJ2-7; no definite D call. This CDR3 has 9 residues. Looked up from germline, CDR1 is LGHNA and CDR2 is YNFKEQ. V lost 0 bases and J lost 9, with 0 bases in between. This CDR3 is CASSQEQYF. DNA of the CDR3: TGTGCCAGCAGCCAAGAGCAGTACTTC.